The rows below give T cell receptor beta chains drawn from one sample of a study of regulatory T cells in long-lasting Graves disease. TCRdb reprocessed the multiplex PCR reads via MiXCR and lists one record per CDR3 protein. The table records a few hundred thousand distinct CDR3 sequences, about 15% of them present only once. These data also formed part of another study, on T cells in Graves' hyperthyroidism and ophthalmopathy.

This specimen was peripheral blood mononuclear cells (PBMCs), taken at new diagnosis, from a patient treated with antithyroid drugs. These receptors originate from a woman in her thirties or forties with Graves disease. Both conserved end residues are part of each CDR3. D genes are given only for firm matches. The size field is filled for only some rows; it gives once, few, many or a size class.

v_gene	abundance	d_gene	j_gene	CDR3aa	CDR3nt
TRBV7-2	many	.	TRBJ2-2	CASSKGANTGELFF	TGTGCCAGCAGCAAGGGGGCGAACACCGGGGAGCTGTTTTTT
TRBV2	many	TRBD1	TRBJ1-2	CASSEGTGYGYTF	TGTGCCAGCAGTGAAGGGACAGGGTATGGCTACACCTTC
TRBV7-2	few	TRBD1	TRBJ2-1	CASSFGQGVSEQFF	TGTGCCAGCAGCTTCGGACAGGGTGTAAGTGAGCAGTTCTTC
TRBV7-9	few	TRBD1	TRBJ1-4	CASSPRTGGAEKLFF	TGTGCCAGCAGCCCGAGGACAGGGGGCGCGGAAAAACTGTTTTTT
TRBV7-9	many	.	TRBJ2-7	CASSLGAEEQYF	TGTGCCAGCAGCTTAGGGGCGGAGGAGCAGTACTTC
TRBV20-1	many	.	TRBJ1-2	CSARSSGAVYGYTF	TGCAGTGCCAGGTCCTCGGGGGCAGTCTATGGCTACACCTTC
TRBV12-3/TRBV12-4	many	.	TRBJ1-2	CASSLRQGERYTF	TGTGCCAGCAGTTTAAGGCAGGGCGAGCGCTACACCTTC
TRBV2	few	.	TRBJ2-1	CASNEGLLGLEKNNEQFF	TGTGCCAGCAACGAGGGGCTTTTGGGACTGGAAAAAAACAATGAGCAGTTCTTC
TRBV5-1	few	.	TRBJ2-5	CASSSSRWAETVETQYF	TGCGCCAGCAGCTCCTCACGATGGGCCGAAACCGTAGAGACCCAGTACTTC
TRBV6-2/TRBV6-3	many	.	TRBJ2-2	CASKAGVAVNTGELFF	TGTGCCAGCAAAGCTGGGGTAGCGGTGAACACCGGGGAGCTGTTTTTT
TRBV14	.	.	TRBJ1-6	CASRKGGSYNSPLHF	TGTGCCAGCAGAAAGGGGGGCTCCTATAATTCACCCCTCCACTTT
TRBV11-2	many	TRBD2	TRBJ2-6	CASSSRTGTSGRAEVSGANVLTF	TGTGCCAGCAGCTCCCGTACCGGGACTAGCGGGAGGGCCGAGGTTTCTGGGGCCAACGTCCTGACTTTC
TRBV6-2/TRBV6-3	.	.	TRBJ2-3	CASGPLTMHTQYF	TGTGCCAGCGGACCGCTGACAATGCATACGCAGTATTTT
TRBV7-2	many	.	TRBJ2-1	CASSLEGLGHNEQFF	TGTGCCAGCAGCTTAGAGGGATTGGGCCACAATGAGCAGTTCTTC
TRBV6-1	many	.	TRBJ1-1	CASSRGLVTEAFF	TGTGCCAGCAGCAGGGGACTGGTAACTGAAGCTTTCTTT
TRBV20-1	many	.	TRBJ1-1	CSARPPAGDTEAFF	TGCAGTGCTAGACCCCCAGCGGGTGACACTGAAGCTTTCTTT
TRBV6-1	few	.	TRBJ1-5	CASSLARTDDQPQHF	TGTGCCAGCAGTCTAGCACGGACAGACGATCAGCCCCAGCATTTT
TRBV12-5	.	TRBD1	TRBJ1-1	CASGPRGQLNTEAFF	TGTGCTAGTGGTCCGAGGGGACAGCTTAACACTGAAGCTTTCTTT
TRBV13	.	TRBD2	TRBJ2-7	CASSSLAGVAEQYF	TGTGCCAGCAGCTCTCTAGCGGGAGTTGCCGAGCAGTACTTC
TRBV12-3/TRBV12-4	many	.	TRBJ2-7	CASSSSAGLQTTEQYF	TGTGCCAGCAGTTCTTCTGCGGGACTCCAGACTACGGAGCAGTACTTC
TRBV7-8	many	TRBD2	TRBJ2-1	CASSWPLTSGRANEQFF	TGTGCCAGCAGCTGGCCCCTTACTAGCGGGAGGGCCAATGAGCAGTTCTTC
TRBV4-1	many	TRBD2	TRBJ2-7	CASSQWRGYEQYF	TGCGCCAGCAGCCAATGGCGGGGGTACGAGCAGTACTTC
TRBV7-9	many	TRBD1	TRBJ1-5	CASSSDRDQPQHF	TGTGCCAGCAGTTCGGACAGGGATCAGCCCCAGCATTTT
TRBV6-1	.	.	TRBJ2-1	CASSVKFPYNEQFF	TGTGCCAGCAGTGTCAAGTTCCCATACAATGAGCAGTTCTTC
TRBV12-3/TRBV12-4	many	.	TRBJ2-3	CASRLGSTDTQYF	TGTGCCAGCAGGCTAGGGAGCACAGATACGCAGTATTTT
TRBV24-1	many	.	TRBJ2-7	CATSRGKSYEQYF	TGTGCCACCAGTCGGGGGAAATCCTACGAGCAGTACTTC